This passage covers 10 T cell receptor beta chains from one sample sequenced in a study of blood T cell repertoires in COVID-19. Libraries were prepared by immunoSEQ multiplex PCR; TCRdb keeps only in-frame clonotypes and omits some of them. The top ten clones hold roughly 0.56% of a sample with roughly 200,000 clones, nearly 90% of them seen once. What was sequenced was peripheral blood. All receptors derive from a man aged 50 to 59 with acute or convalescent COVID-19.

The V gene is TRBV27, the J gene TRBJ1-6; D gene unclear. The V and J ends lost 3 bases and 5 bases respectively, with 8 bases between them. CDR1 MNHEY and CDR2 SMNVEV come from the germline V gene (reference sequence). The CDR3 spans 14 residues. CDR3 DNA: TGTGCCAGCAGTTTTGGCCAGGATAATTCACCCCTCCACTTT. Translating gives CASSFGQDNSPLHF.

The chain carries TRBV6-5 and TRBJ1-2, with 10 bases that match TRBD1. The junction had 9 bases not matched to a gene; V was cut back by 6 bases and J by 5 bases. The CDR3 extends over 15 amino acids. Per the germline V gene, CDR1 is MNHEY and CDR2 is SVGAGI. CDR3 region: CASRPARDRGYGYTF. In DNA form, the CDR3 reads TGTGCCAGCAGGCCCGCCCGGGACAGGGGATATGGCTACACCTTC.

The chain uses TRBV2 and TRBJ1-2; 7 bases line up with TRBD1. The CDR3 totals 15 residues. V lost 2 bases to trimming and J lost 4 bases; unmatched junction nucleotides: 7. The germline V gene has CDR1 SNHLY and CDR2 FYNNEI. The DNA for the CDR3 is TGTGCCAGCAGTGAATCCCGAGGGACAGCCTATGGCTACACCTTC. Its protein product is CASSESRGTAYGYTF.

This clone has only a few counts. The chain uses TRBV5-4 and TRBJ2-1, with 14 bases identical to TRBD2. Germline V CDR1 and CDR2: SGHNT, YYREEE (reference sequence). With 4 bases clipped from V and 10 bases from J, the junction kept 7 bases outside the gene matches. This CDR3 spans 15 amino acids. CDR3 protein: CASSIGTSGSQEQFF. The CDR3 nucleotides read TGTGCCAGCAGCATCGGGACTAGCGGGAGTCAGGAGCAGTTCTTC.

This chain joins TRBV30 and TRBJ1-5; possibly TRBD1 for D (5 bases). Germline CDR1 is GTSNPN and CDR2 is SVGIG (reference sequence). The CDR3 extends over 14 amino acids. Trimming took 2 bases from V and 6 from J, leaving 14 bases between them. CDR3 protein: CAWSPRQFGQPQHF. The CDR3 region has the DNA TGTGCCTGGAGTCCCAGACAGTTTGGTCAGCCCCAGCATTTT.

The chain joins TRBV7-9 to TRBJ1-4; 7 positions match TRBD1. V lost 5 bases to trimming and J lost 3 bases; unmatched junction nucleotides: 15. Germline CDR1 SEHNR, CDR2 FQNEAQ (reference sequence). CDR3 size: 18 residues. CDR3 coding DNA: TGTGCCAGCAGCCTCAACAGGGGAGGAGTGGCGGCTAATGAAAAACTGTTTTTT. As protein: CASSLNRGGVAANEKLFF. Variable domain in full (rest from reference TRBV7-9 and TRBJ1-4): DTGVSQNPRHKITKRGQNVTFRCDPISEHNRLYWYRQTLGQGPEFLTYFQNEAQLEKSRLLSDRFSAERPKGSFSTLEIQRTEQGDSAMYLCASSLNRGGVAANEKLFFGSGTQLSVL.

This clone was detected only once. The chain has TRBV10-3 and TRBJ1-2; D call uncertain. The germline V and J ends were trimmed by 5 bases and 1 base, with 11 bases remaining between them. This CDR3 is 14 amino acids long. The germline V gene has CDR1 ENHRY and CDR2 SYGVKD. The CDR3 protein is CAISPREINYGYTF. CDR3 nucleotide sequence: TGTGCCATCAGTCCCCGGGAGATTAACTATGGCTACACCTTC.

CDR3 DNA sequence: TGTGCCAGCAGTTCAGGGTCGAACACCGGGGAGCTGTTTTTT. Translating gives CASSSGSNTGELFF. The rearrangement links TRBV28 to TRBJ2-2; the D gene is possibly TRBD1 (5 bases). The CDR3 has 14 amino acids. V lost 4 bases and J 0 bases, leaving 6 bases between the germline ends. The germline V gene has CDR1 MDHEN and CDR2 SYDVKM.

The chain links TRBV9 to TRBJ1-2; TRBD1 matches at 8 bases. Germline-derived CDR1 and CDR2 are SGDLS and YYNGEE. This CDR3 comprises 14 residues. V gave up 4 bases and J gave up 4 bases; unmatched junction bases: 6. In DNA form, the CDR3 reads TGTGCCAGCAGCCCCGGACAGGGCTTCTATGGCTACACCTTC. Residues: CASSPGQGFYGYTF.

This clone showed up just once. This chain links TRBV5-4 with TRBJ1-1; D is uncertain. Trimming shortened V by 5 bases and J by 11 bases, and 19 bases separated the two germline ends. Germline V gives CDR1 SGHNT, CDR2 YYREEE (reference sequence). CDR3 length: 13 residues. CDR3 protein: CASRPLGGRGAFF. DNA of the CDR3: TGTGCCAGCAGACCCCTAGGAGGGCGCGGGGCTTTCTTT.